This TCR beta chain derives from a study of blood T cell repertoires in COVID-19. On the study more broadly: The United States, Italy and Spain were the sources of the acute and convalescent COVID-19 samples. In each case, the material was cDNA or gDNA derived from T cells, B-cell-depleted T cells, or PBMCs.

Original data processing: How many nucleated cells were present was estimated from reference gene primer amplification. The assay was immunoSEQ multiplex PCR, and TCRdb's table has in-frame clones only and misses some. D and trimming were read from the DNA, whereas the V and J calls and clone size are those reported in that table. The sample holds approximately 50,000 clones, around 86% seen once. Trimming took off 6 bases at V and 0 bases at J, with 15 bases between the two ends. Germline V CDR1 and CDR2: MNHEY, SMNVEV (reference sequence). The CDR3 sequence is 15 residues long. This TCR derives from a woman older than 75 with acute or convalescent COVID-19. V and J are TRBV27 and TRBJ2-7; maybe TRBD1 (6 bases). The sequenced sample was peripheral blood. The CDR3 protein is CASSLEAGASYEQYF. CDR3 nucleotides: TGTGCCAGCAGCCTGGAGGCAGGGGCCTCCTACGAGCAGTACTTC.